Listed here are 31 T cell receptor beta chains from one sample, sequenced in a study of molecular identifiers for immune sequencing clone quantification. TCRdb reprocessed the PCR reads with MiXCR, giving one entry per CDR3 protein. Altogether around 460,000 distinct CDR3 sequences are present, under 30% being singletons, with the ten largest covering 0.7% to 0.9%. What was sequenced was naive CD8+ T cells from blood, with Jurkat cell RNA spiked in. The subset: FACS-sorted CD8+CD4-CCR7+CD45RA+ naive T cells. These receptors all stem from a human donor in good health. Some libraries in this study had Jurkat cell RNA spiked in.

This clonotype was counted at least ten times. For the CDR3, the DNA is TGTGCCAGCAGCCAAGGGGGGTGGTACGAGCAGTACTTC. Amino acid sequence: CASSQGGWYEQYF. The chain employs TRBV14 and TRBJ2-7; either TRBD1 or TRBD2 may supply D (5 bases each). The CDR3 covers 13 residues. Trimming took 1 base from V and 4 from J, leaving 8 bases between them. Per germline, CDR1 SGHDN and CDR2 FVKESK.

In this sample, this clonotype turned up a few times. V and J are TRBV27 and TRBJ1-5; D is unresolved. The CDR3 totals 15 residues. CDR1 is MNHEY, CDR2 SMNVEV, per germline (reference sequence). Trimming stripped 3 bases from V and 1 base from J, with 10 bases between. This CDR3 is CASSLLGRSNQPQHF. CDR3 nucleotides: TGTGCCAGCAGTTTGTTAGGACGGAGCAATCAGCCCCAGCATTTT.

This clonotype was counted ten times or more. The chain carries TRBV4-1 and TRBJ1-1; 10 bases map to TRBD1. The V segment lost 3 bases and the J segment 4 bases; nucleotides outside the gene matches: 2. Per germline, CDR1 MGHRA and CDR2 YSYEKL. This CDR3 spans 14 amino acids. CDR3 nucleotides: TGCGCCAGCAGCCAGGGGACAGGGGCCACTGAAGCTTTCTTT. Protein sequence: CASSQGTGATEAFF.

In this sample, this clonotype turned up once. Just one base apart from a much larger clone, this may be a read error. This rearrangement joins TRBV5-6 to TRBJ2-7; no definite D call. This CDR3 has 16 amino acids. The germline gives CDR1 SGHDT, CDR2 YYEEEE. V was trimmed by 4 bases and J by 3 bases, leaving 20 bases between them. In DNA, the CDR3 is TGTGCCAGCAGCATGCCAGCGAGGAGAAGAGTCTACGAGCAGTACTTC. Its translation: CASSMPARRRVYEQYF.

This clonotype showed up many times. The chain carries TRBV28 and TRBJ2-3; D is ambiguous. V lost 7 bases and J 1 base, leaving 12 bases between the germline ends. Germline lookup yields CDR1 MDHEN and CDR2 SYDVKM. There are 14 residues in the CDR3. The CDR3 here is CASTLRSGTDTQYF. CDR3 DNA: TGTGCCAGCACCCTACGGTCGGGCACAGATACGCAGTATTTT.

This clonotype was seen a handful of times. The chain's CDR3 is CASSLVPRDTEAFF. CDR3 nucleotides: TGTGCCAGCAGCTTAGTTCCCAGGGACACTGAAGCTTTCTTT. This sequence joins TRBV7-9 and TRBJ1-1, with a tentative D call TRBD1 (5 bases). This CDR3 contains 14 residues. Trimming pared 1 base from V and 3 bases from J, leaving 9 bases between. Germline-derived CDR1 and CDR2 are SEHNR and FQNEAQ (reference sequence).

This clonotype was picked up many times. The chain couples TRBV2 to TRBJ1-5; TRBD1 is a possible D gene (6 bases). The CDR3 loop spans 15 amino acids. Germline loops: CDR1 SNHLY, CDR2 FYNNEI. The V end lost 5 bases, the J end lost 0 bases, and 11 bases lay between the germline ends. CDR3 sequence: CASSTGQNSNQPQHF. CDR3 nucleotides: TGTGCCAGCAGTACGGGACAAAATAGCAATCAGCCCCAGCATTTT.

This clonotype was picked up a small number of times. J is TRBJ2-7 and V is TRBV19, with TRBD2 matching over 10 bases. CDR1 is LNHDA, CDR2 SQIVND, per germline (reference sequence). The CDR3 is made up of 14 amino acids. The V gene end was trimmed by 4 bases and the J gene end by 3 bases; junction bases not matched to a gene: 3. CDR3 nucleotides: TGTGCCAGTAGTACAGCGGGGGGGGACTACGAGCAGTACTTC. The encoded protein is CASSTAGGDYEQYF.

This clonotype was seen a single time. A much larger clonotype is one base distant, so this may be a read error. The chain couples TRBV20-1 to TRBJ1-3; no definite D call. Germline-derived CDR1 and CDR2 are DFQATT and SNEGSKA (reference sequence). The CDR3 totals 14 residues. V was cut by 4 bases and J by 0 bases, with 10 bases left in between. The CDR3 coding sequence is TGCAGTGCTATTGAGCCCTCCTCTGGAAACACCATATATTTT. It yields the protein CSAIEPSSGNTIYF.

J is TRBJ2-7 and V is TRBV4-3; no clear D gene. V shed 0 bases and J shed 1 base, with 13 bases lying between them. The CDR3 extends over 16 amino acids. CDR1 is LGHNA and CDR2 is YSLEER in the germline V gene. CDR3 protein: CASSQEVGGASYEQYF. The CDR3 coding sequence is TGCGCCAGCAGCCAAGAGGTTGGCGGCGCGTCCTACGAGCAGTACTTC.

In its sample, this clonotype was seen many times. The chain recombines TRBV7-9 with TRBJ2-3, with D uncertain. Looked up from germline, CDR1 is SEHNR and CDR2 is FQNEAQ (reference sequence). Trimming cost V 4 bases and J 4 bases, with 9 bases left between them. This CDR3 spans 13 amino acids. CDR3 in DNA: TGTGCCAGCAGCTCAAGCGTCGCAGATACGCAGTATTTT. This codes for CASSSSVADTQYF.

The chain combines TRBV7-9 with TRBJ1-1; D is perhaps TRBD1 (6 bases). Germline loops: CDR1 SEHNR, CDR2 FQNEAQ (reference sequence). CDR3 length: 14 residues. V lost 2 bases, J lost 4 bases, and 11 bases lay in between. The CDR3: CASSLPAGATEAFF. CDR3 nucleotide sequence: TGTGCCAGCAGCTTACCGGCGGGGGCCACTGAAGCTTTCTTT.

This clonotype was counted only a few times. The rearrangement joins TRBV7-2 to TRBJ2-1; D might be TRBD1 (6 bases). Looked up from germline, CDR1 is SGHTA and CDR2 is FQGNSA. This CDR3 spans 16 amino acids. Trimming removed 4 bases from V and 5 bases from J, with 18 bases in between. As DNA, the CDR3 is TGTGCCAGCAGCTCCGACAGGTTAAGTAGGGACAATGAGCAGTTCTTC. This codes for CASSSDRLSRDNEQFF.

Concerning this clonotype: A much larger clonotype is one base distant, so this may be a read error. The chain has TRBV2 and TRBJ1-5; the D is unclear. Trimming took 1 base from V and 2 from J, leaving 6 bases between them. Germline loops: CDR1 SNHLY, CDR2 FYNNEI. The CDR3 runs 14 residues. The CDR3 loop reads CASSEDGGNQPQHF. The CDR3 coding sequence is TGTGCCAGCAGTGAAGATGGGGGCAATCAGCCCCAGCATTTT.

To note about this clonotype: At one boundary the junction diverges from the germline segment, which might be a read error. The J gene is TRBJ2-5, the V gene TRBV2; 7 bases match TRBD2. The CDR3 totals 17 residues. Per germline, CDR1 SNHLY and CDR2 FYNNEI. The CDR3 sequence is CASSEAYAGDRQGTQYF. As DNA, the CDR3 is TGTGCCAGCAGTGAAGCTTACGCGGGGGACCGACAAGGGACCCAGTACTTC.

CDR3 loop: CASSANRGPDTQYF. The CDR3 DNA sequence: TGCGCCAGCAGTGCAAACAGGGGTCCCGATACGCAGTATTTT. The chain has TRBV10-1 and TRBJ2-3; TRBD1 aligns across 7 bases. Germline V gene lookup returns CDR1 WNHNN and CDR2 SYGVQD (reference sequence). Trimming cost V 4 bases and J 6 bases; bases outside gene matches: 7. This CDR3 has 14 residues.

The genes are TRBV6-2 or TRBV6-3 and TRBJ2-7, with D perhaps assigned TRBD1 or TRBD2 (5 bases each). The germline CDR1 and CDR2 sequences are MNHEY and SVGEGT. The CDR3 totals 17 residues. Trimming pared 2 bases from V and 0 bases from J, leaving 17 bases between. The CDR3 DNA is TGTGCCAGCAGTTACACACCCGGGACCCTAAGCTCCTACGAGCAGTACTTC. Protein: CASSYTPGTLSSYEQYF.

This clonotype has ten or more counts. The chain employs TRBV28 and TRBJ2-6; no firm D call. Germline CDR1 reads MDHEN; CDR2 reads SYDVKM. Trimming left V 6 bases short and J 3 bases short, with 9 bases between. The CDR3 loop spans 14 amino acids. The CDR3: CASRKLDGANVLTF. The CDR3 coding sequence is TGTGCCAGCAGAAAACTTGATGGGGCCAACGTCCTGACTTTC.

This clonotype turned up a few times. The rearrangement joins TRBV3-1 to TRBJ2-7; TRBD2 matches 7 bases. V was pared by 0 bases and J by 5 bases, with 10 bases of the junction left unmatched. The CDR3 totals 16 residues. Germline assignment: CDR1 LGHDT and CDR2 YNNKEL (reference sequence). The CDR3 here is CASSQDLGGSGDEQYF. The CDR3 DNA reads as TGTGCCAGCAGCCAAGATCTAGGCGGGAGTGGGGACGAGCAGTACTTC.

This chain connects TRBV7-8 to TRBJ1-6; D unresolved. V was clipped by 1 base and J by 9 bases, with 13 bases between them. The CDR3 is 15 amino acids. Germline loops: CDR1 SGHVS, CDR2 FQNEAQ. CDR3 protein: CASSLEGSSLSPLHF. The CDR3 region has the DNA TGTGCCAGCAGCTTAGAGGGCAGCTCTCTTTCACCCCTCCACTTT.

Of note for this clonotype: A junction end diverges from the germline sequence, so it may reflect a read error. This sequence joins TRBV27 and TRBJ1-4; no clear D gene. The CDR3 contains 13 residues. Germline V gene data show CDR1 as MNHEY and CDR2 as SMNVEV (reference sequence). CDR3 protein: CTSSVHSNEKLFF. CDR3 coding DNA: TGTACCAGCAGTGTCCATTCAAATGAAAAACTGTTTTTT.

The V call is TRBV15, the J call TRBJ2-3; D call uncertain. Germline lookup yields CDR1 LNHNV and CDR2 YYDKDF (reference sequence). Trimming removed 0 bases at V and 4 bases at J, with 5 bases between. This CDR3 is 13 amino acids long. The CDR3 region is CATSRDWADTQYF. The CDR3 region has the DNA TGTGCCACCAGCAGAGATTGGGCAGATACGCAGTATTTT.

This clonotype has ten or more counts. The chain links TRBV6-2 or TRBV6-3 to TRBJ2-1; TRBD2 aligns across 8 bases. Unmatched junction bases numbered 4, after V lost 4 bases and J lost 2 bases. This CDR3 has 15 residues. The germline gives CDR1 MNHEY, CDR2 SVGEGT. As DNA, the CDR3 is TGTGCCAGCAGTTTTACACTAGCGGCCTACAATGAGCAGTTCTTC. Its protein is CASSFTLAAYNEQFF.

Concerning this clonotype: Being one base from a much bigger clone, this may be a read error. The chain joins TRBV2 to TRBJ2-7; D unclear. The CDR3 has 15 amino acids. Per germline, CDR1 SNHLY and CDR2 FYNNEI. V gave up 4 bases and J gave up 0 bases, with 13 bases separating them. Written as DNA, the CDR3 is TGTGCCAGCAGTGGGCCCCCGGGCAGCTCCTACGAGCAGTACTTC. Amino acids: CASSGPPGSSYEQYF. The variable domain in full, with the rest retrieved from reference TRBV2 and TRBJ2-7, is EPEVTQTPSHQVTQMGQEVILRCVPISNHLYFYWYRQILGQKVEFLVSFYNNEISEKSEIFDDQFSVERPDGSNFTLKIRSTKLEDSAMYFCASSGPPGSSYEQYFGPGTRLTVT.

V usage is TRBV28 and J usage is TRBJ2-3; 7 positions match TRBD1. Per the germline V gene, CDR1 is MDHEN and CDR2 is SYDVKM. The CDR3 has 15 amino acids. Trimming cost V 4 bases and J 1 base; bases outside gene matches: 5. CDR3 in amino acids: CASSWGQSRTDTQYF. In DNA, the CDR3 is TGTGCCAGCAGTTGGGGACAGTCCCGCACAGATACGCAGTATTTT.

This clonotype was picked up one time. Possible read error: a much larger clone is one base away. This chain links TRBV12-3 or TRBV12-4 with TRBJ1-5; perhaps TRBD1 as D (6 bases). The ends were cut back, 2 bases at V and 6 bases at J, with 14 bases in the middle. The length of the CDR3 is 15 residues. CDR3 sequence (DNA): TGTGCCAGCAGTTTAACAGGGATTCTTGCTCAGCCCCAGCATTTT. It encodes CASSLTGILAQPQHF.

J is TRBJ2-7 and V is TRBV7-9; 13 bases line up with TRBD2. V trimming: 4 bases; J trimming: 0 bases; junction bases outside the gene matches: 12. Germline V CDR1 and CDR2: SEHNR, FQNEAQ (reference sequence). This CDR3 is 19 amino acids long. CDR3 nucleotides: TGTGCCAGCAGCTCGCTCCCGGGACTAGCGGGGTCGAGCTCCTACGAGCAGTACTTC. Encoded protein: CASSSLPGLAGSSSYEQYF. The full variable domain, rest sourced from reference TRBV7-9 and TRBJ2-7, is DTGVSQNPRHKITKRGQNVTFRCDPISEHNRLYWYRQTLGQGPEFLTYFQNEAQLEKSRLLSDRFSAERPKGSFSTLEIQRTEQGDSAMYLCASSSLPGLAGSSSYEQYFGPGTRLTVT.

This clonotype came up a few times. The CDR3 DNA reads as TGCAGTGCTAGGCCAATAGGGGACTACGAGCAGTACTTC. It specifies CSARPIGDYEQYF. The J gene is TRBJ2-7, the V gene TRBV20-1; maybe TRBD1 (5 bases). Germline loops: CDR1 DFQATT, CDR2 SNEGSKA (reference sequence). V lost 3 bases and J 3 bases, leaving 12 bases between the germline ends. The CDR3 is 13 amino acids.

At least ten counts were recorded for this clonotype. This chain connects TRBV4-3 to TRBJ1-5; D is unresolved. CDR1 and CDR2 (germline): LGHNA, YSLEER. The CDR3 extends over 16 amino acids. V was shortened by 0 bases and J by 6 bases, with 15 bases between the two germline ends. The CDR3 reads CASSQEIQVGGQPQHF. The DNA for the CDR3 is TGCGCCAGCAGCCAAGAAATCCAGGTGGGCGGTCAGCCCCAGCATTTT.

This clonotype was detected many times. The chain links TRBV7-2 to TRBJ2-3; weak D call: TRBD2 (5 bases). This CDR3 region has 16 residues. Germline-derived CDR1 and CDR2 are SGHTA and FQGNSA. Trimming removed 5 bases from V and 2 bases from J, with 17 bases in between. The CDR3 is CASSEDFGGYTDTQYF. As DNA, the CDR3 is TGTGCCAGCAGCGAGGACTTCGGCGGTTACACAGATACGCAGTATTTT. Supplemented by reference TRBV7-2 and TRBJ2-3, the full variable domain reads GAGVSQSPSNKVTEKGKDVELRCDPISGHTALYWYRQSLGQGLEFLIYFQGNSAPDKSGLPSDRFSAERTGGSVSTLTIQRTQQEDSAVYLCASSEDFGGYTDTQYFGPGTRLTVL.

This clonotype occurred many times. The chain couples TRBV12-3 or TRBV12-4 to TRBJ1-6; no definite D call. CDR3 length equals 13 residues. V was clipped by 1 base and J by 6 bases, with 4 bases between them. In DNA form, the CDR3 reads TGTGCCAGCAGTTTAGGTCTTAATTCACCCCTCCACTTT. This translates into CASSLGLNSPLHF.